The sample holds one count of the clone carrying this T cell receptor beta chain. At one end, the junction sequence differs from germline, possibly due to a read error. The sample is drawn from a study of regulatory T cells in long-lasting Graves disease. In building TCR beta libraries, iRepertoire HTBI primers were used together with Arm-PCR of CDR3 regions. TCRdb redid the calling of the multiplex PCR reads with MiXCR, one entry per CDR3 protein. Here the sample spans about 420,000 distinct CDR3 sequences, around 17% being singletons. Documented time point: newly diagnosed GD, antithyroid drugs for less than 3 months. PBMC RNA served as the TCR library source. An endocrinology department in Xi'an, China, supplied the patients. Germline loops: CDR1 SGHRS, CDR2 YFSETQ. This CDR3 contains 14 residues. The same specimen was also included in a second study, on T cells in Graves' hyperthyroidism and ophthalmopathy.

Sequenced here: peripheral blood mononuclear cells (PBMCs), sampled at new diagnosis, from a patient treated with antithyroid drugs. The chain couples TRBV5-1 to TRBJ1-3; no clear D gene. This clonotype originated in a woman in her late teens or twenties with Graves disease. CDR3 DNA sequence: TGTGCCAGCAGCTTGAAACAAACTGGAAACACCATATATTTT. Amino acids: CASSLKQTGNTIYF.